This TCR beta chain derives from a study of CD8 T cells in ankylosing spondylitis. Each CDR3 protein is one row after TCRdb ran MiXCR on the 5' RACE reads. Of approximately 260,000 distinct CDR3 sequences in the sample, 8% to 9.5% were seen once. This clonotype has only a few counts. V was pared by 0 bases and J by 14 bases, with 16 bases between. The CDR3 runs to 13 residues. Germline V CDR1 and CDR2: DFQATT, SNEGSKA (reference sequence). The chain is built from TRBV20-1 and TRBJ1-4; a possible D gene is TRBD1 (6 bases). This TCR came from a male donor with ankylosing spondylitis or in good health (not recorded which). The material sequenced was blood, either unsorted or a sorted T cell fraction (not recorded which). This CDR3 is CSARDRAQGGLFF. In nucleotides, the CDR3 is TGCAGTGCTAGAGATCGGGCACAGGGTGGCCTGTTTTTT.